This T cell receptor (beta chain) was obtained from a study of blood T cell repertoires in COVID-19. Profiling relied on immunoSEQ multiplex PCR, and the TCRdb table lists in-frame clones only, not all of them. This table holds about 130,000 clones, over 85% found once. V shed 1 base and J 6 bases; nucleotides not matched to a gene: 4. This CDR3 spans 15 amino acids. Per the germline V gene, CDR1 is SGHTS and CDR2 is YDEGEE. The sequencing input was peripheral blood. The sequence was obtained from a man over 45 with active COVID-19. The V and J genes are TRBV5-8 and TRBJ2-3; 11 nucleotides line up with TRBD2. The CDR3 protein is CASSLRSGRVDTQYF. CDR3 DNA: TGTGCCAGCAGCTTGCGTAGCGGGAGGGTGGATACGCAGTATTTT.